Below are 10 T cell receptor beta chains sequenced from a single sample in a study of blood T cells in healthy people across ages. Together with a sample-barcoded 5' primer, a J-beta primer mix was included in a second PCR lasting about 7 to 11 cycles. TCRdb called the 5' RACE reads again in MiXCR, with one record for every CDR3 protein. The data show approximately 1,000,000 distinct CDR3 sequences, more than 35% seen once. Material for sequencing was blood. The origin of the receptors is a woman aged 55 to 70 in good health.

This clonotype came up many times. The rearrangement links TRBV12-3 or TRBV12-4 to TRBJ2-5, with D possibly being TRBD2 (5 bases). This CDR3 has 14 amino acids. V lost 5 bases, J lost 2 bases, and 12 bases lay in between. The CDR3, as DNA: TGTGCCAGCAGTCCTCGGGGAGCTCAAGAGACCCAGTACTTC. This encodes CASSPRGAQETQYF.

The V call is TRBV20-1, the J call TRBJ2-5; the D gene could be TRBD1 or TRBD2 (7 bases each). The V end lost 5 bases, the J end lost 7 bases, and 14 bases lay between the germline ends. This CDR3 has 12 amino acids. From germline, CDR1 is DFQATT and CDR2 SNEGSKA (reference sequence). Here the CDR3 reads CSAQGGSLTQYF. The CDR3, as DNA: TGCAGTGCTCAGGGGGGGAGCTTGACCCAGTACTTC.

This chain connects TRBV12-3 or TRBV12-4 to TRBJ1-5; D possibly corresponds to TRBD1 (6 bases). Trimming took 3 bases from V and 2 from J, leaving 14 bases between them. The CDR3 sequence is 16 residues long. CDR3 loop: CASSFAPGVCNQPQHF. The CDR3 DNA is TGTGCCAGCAGTTTTGCGCCAGGGGTGTGCAATCAGCCCCAGCATTTT.

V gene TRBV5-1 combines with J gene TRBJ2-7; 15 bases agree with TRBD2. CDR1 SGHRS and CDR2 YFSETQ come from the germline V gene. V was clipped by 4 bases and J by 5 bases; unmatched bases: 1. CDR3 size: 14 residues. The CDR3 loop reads CASSGTSGRHEQYF. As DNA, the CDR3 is TGCGCCAGCAGCGGGACTAGCGGGAGGCACGAGCAGTACTTC.

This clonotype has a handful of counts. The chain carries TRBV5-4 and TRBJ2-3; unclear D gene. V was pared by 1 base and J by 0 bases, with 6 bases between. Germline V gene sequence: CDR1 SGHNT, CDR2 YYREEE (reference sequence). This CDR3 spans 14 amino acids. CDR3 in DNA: TGTGCCAGCAGCTTGCCGGCTAGCACAGATACGCAGTATTTT. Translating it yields CASSLPASTDTQYF. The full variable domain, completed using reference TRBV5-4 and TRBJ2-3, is ETGVTQSPTHLIKTRGQQVTLRCSSQSGHNTVSWYQQALGQGPQFIFQYYREEENGRGNFPPRFSGLQFPNYSSELNVNALELDDSALYLCASSLPASTDTQYFGPGTRLTVL.

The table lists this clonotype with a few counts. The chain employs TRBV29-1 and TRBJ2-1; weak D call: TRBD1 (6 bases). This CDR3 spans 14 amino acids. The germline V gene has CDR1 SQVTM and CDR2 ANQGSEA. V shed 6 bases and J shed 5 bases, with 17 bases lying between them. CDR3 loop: CSVDTGFKNNEQFF. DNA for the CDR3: TGCAGCGTCGACACAGGGTTTAAGAACAATGAGCAGTTCTTC.

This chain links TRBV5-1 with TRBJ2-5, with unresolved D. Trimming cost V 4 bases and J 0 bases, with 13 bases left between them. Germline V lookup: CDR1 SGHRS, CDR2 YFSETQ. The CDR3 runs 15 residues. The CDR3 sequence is CASSPAGVYQETQYF. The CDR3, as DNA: TGCGCCAGCAGCCCGGCAGGAGTGTACCAAGAGACCCAGTACTTC.

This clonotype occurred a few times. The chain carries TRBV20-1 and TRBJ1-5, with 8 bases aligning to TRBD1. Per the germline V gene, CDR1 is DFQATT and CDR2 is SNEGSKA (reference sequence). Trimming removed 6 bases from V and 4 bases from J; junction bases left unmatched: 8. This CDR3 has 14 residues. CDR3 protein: CSASGQGKNQPQHF. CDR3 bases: TGCAGTGCCTCTGGACAGGGCAAAAATCAGCCCCAGCATTTT.

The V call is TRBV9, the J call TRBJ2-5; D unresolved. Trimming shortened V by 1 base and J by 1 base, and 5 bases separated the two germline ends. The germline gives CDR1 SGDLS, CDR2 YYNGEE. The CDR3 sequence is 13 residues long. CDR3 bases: TGTGCCAGCAGCGTATACAGCCAAGAGACCCAGTACTTC. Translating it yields CASSVYSQETQYF.

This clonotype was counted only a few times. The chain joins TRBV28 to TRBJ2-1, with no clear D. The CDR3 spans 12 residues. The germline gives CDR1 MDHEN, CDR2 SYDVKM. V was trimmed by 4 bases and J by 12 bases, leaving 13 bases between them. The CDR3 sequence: CASSSLRPGQFF. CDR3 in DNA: TGTGCCAGCAGTTCCCTCCGTCCGGGGCAGTTCTTC.